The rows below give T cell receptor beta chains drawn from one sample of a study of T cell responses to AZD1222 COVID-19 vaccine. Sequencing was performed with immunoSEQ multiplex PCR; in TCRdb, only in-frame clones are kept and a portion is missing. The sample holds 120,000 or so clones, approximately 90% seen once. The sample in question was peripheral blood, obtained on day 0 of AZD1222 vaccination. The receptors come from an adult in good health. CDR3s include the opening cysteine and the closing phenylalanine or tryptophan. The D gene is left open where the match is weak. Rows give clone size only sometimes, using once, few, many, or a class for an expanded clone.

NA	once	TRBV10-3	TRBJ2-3	CAMEDGSTDTQYF	TGTGCCATGGAGGACGGGAGCACAGATACGCAGTATTTT
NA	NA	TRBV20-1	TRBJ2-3	CSARGVADTQYF	TGCAGTGCTCGTGGGGTAGCAGATACGCAGTATTTT
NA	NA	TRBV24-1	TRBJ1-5	CATSTGTLNQPQHF	TGTGCCACCAGCACCGGGACACTAAATCAGCCCCAGCATTTT
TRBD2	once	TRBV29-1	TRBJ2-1	CSVDTGLAGVDEQFF	TGCAGCGTTGATACGGGACTAGCGGGAGTGGATGAGCAGTTCTTC
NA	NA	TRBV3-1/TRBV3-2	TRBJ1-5	CASSQGPGNQPQHF	TGTGCCAGCAGCCAAGGGCCGGGTAATCAGCCCCAGCATTTT
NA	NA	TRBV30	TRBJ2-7	CAWSRTAYEQYF	TGTGCCTGGAGTCGGACAGCCTACGAGCAGTACTTC
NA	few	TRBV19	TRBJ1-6	CARPLRQAHNSPLHF	TGTGCCAGACCCTTACGACAGGCCCATAATTCACCCCTCCACTTT
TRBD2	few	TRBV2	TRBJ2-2	CASRGLAGANGELFF	TGTGCCAGCCGGGGACTAGCGGGAGCTAACGGGGAGCTGTTTTTT
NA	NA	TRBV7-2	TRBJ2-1	CARMGRLFGSSYNEQFF	TGTGCCAGAATGGGCAGGCTCTTCGGTAGCTCCTACAATGAGCAGTTCTTC
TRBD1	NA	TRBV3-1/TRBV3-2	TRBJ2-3	CASSQGPRDRVTDTQYF	TGTGCCAGCAGCCAAGGTCCCCGGGACAGGGTCACAGATACGCAGTATTTT
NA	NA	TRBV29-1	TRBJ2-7	CSVAVRLAPSEEQYF	TGCAGCGTTGCCGTGCGGCTAGCGCCTTCGGAAGAGCAGTACTTC
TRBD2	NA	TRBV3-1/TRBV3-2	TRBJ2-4	CASSQDSGLAKNIQYF	TGTGCCAGCAGCCAAGATAGCGGGCTAGCCAAAAACATTCAGTACTTC
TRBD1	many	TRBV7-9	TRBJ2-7	CASSLDRGQGRYEQYF	TGTGCCAGCAGCTTAGACCGGGGACAGGGGAGGTACGAGCAGTACTTC
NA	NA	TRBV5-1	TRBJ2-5	CASRVEGETQYF	TGCGCCAGCAGGGTGGAGGGAGAGACCCAGTACTTC
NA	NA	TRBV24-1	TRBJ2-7	CATSDGRTRGGHEQYF	TGTGCCACCAGTGATGGGCGGACCAGGGGAGGGCACGAGCAGTACTTC
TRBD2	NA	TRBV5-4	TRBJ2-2	CASSTRLADTGELFF	TGTGCCAGCAGCACTAGACTAGCTGACACCGGGGAGCTGTTTTTT
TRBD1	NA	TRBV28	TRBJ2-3	CASSLTGVLDTQYF	TGTGCCAGCAGCCTGACAGGGGTGTTGGATACGCAGTATTTT
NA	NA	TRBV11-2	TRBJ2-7	CASSGQYYEQYF	TGTGCCAGCAGCGGACAGTACTACGAGCAGTACTTC
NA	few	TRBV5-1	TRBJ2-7	CASSRTGTYEQYF	TGCGCCAGCAGCCGTACAGGGACCTACGAGCAGTACTTC
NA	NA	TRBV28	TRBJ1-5	CASSLWLGDGRQPQHF	TGTGCCAGCAGTTTATGGCTGGGCGATGGTCGGCAGCCCCAGCATTTT
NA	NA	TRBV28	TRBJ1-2	CASSLGDGYTF	TGTGCCAGCAGTTTAGGGGATGGCTACACCTTC
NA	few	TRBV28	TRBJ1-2	CASSSLYGYTF	TGTGCCAGCAGTTCTCTCTATGGCTACACCTTC
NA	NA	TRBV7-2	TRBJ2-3	CASSLAWGPADTQYF	TGTGCCAGCAGCTTAGCCTGGGGGCCGGCAGATACGCAGTATTTT